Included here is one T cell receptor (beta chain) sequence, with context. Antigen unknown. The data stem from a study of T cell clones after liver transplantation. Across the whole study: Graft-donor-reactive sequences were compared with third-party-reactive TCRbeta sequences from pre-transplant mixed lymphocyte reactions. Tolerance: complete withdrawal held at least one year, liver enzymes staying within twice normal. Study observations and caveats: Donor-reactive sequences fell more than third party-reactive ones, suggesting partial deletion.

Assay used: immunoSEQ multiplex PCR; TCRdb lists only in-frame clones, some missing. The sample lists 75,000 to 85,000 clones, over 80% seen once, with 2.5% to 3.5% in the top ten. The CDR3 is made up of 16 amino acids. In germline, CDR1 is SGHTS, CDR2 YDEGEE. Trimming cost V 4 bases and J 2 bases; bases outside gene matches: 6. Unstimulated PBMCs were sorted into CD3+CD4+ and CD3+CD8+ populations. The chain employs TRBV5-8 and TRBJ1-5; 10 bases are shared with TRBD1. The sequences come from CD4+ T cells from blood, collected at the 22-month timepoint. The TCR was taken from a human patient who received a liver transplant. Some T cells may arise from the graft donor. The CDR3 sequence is CASSGGTGAGNQPQHF. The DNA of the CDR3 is TGTGCCAGCAGCGGGGGGACAGGGGCTGGCAATCAGCCCCAGCATTTT.